The T cell receptor beta chain under discussion was sequenced for a study of T-cell reconstitution after alpha-beta-depleted transplantation in children. Study outcomes and limitations: Surviving recipient T cells and intrathymic progenitors accounted for some patients' high TCRbeta diversity at day 60. Expanded clones from the graft, numbering several hundred, reportedly supplied alpha-beta T cells about two months after transplant.

Unique molecular identifiers were used in preparing the TCRbeta library. MiXCR, applied by TCRdb to the PCR reads, yields one record per CDR3 protein. This table has about 490,000 distinct CDR3 sequences, roughly 10% appearing once. Germline values: CDR1 LGHNA, CDR2 YSLEER. The V end was cut by 4 bases, the J end by 3 bases, with 16 bases between. This CDR3 spans 15 amino acids. This clonotype was detected ten times or more. Its cognate antigen is unknown. V gene TRBV4-3 combines with J gene TRBJ2-7; maybe TRBD1 (6 bases). The sequence derives from a child aged 2 to 10 with inherited bone marrow failure, due to receive a stem cell transplant. The sequenced sample was PBMCs, obtained before TCRalphabeta/CD19-depleted stem cell transplant. The CDR3 loop reads CASSPTGNAGYEQYF. In nucleotides, the CDR3 is TGCGCCAGCAGCCCGACAGGAAACGCGGGCTACGAGCAGTACTTC.